This is a list of T cell receptor beta chains from one sample in a study of blood T cell repertoires in COVID-19. Sequenced by immunoSEQ multiplex PCR; TCRdb stores in-frame clones only, minus some. The data show 90,000 to 100,000 clones, roughly 80% seen once. Sequences were obtained from peripheral blood. These receptors were taken from a woman over 75 with acute or convalescent COVID-19. CDR3s leave out the opening cysteine and the closing phenylalanine or tryptophan. The order of the fields is J gene, D gene, V gene, CDR3 protein. The D gene is left open where the match is weak.

TRBJ1-1 | - | TRBV28 | ATLTANTEAF
TRBJ2-6 | - | TRBV2 | ASSGGSSGANVLT
TRBJ2-7 | - | TRBV9 | ASSVDTGYEQY
TRBJ2-1 | - | TRBV6-5 | ASREWTGSRNEQF
TRBJ1-6 | - | TRBV9 | ASSLGLEDSPLH
TRBJ1-4 | - | TRBV4-3 | ASSPEGAGEKLF
TRBJ1-1 | TRBD1 | TRBV4-3 | ASSLGGAGGRGEAF
TRBJ2-1 | TRBD1 | TRBV6-4 | ASPDGAGGIDNEQF
TRBJ1-4 | - | TRBV28 | ASSWPGGNEKLF
TRBJ2-6 | - | TRBV21-1 | ASSAGQGESSGANVLT
TRBJ2-1 | - | TRBV11-2 | ASSLDPGFGEQF
TRBJ1-1 | TRBD1 | TRBV11-2 | ASSLFFRGRRATEAF
TRBJ1-2 | - | TRBV29-1 | SVVWGRGDGYT
TRBJ2-5 | - | TRBV5-6 | ASSLKQFLETQY
TRBJ1-2 | - | TRBV28 | ASSNSVNYGYT
TRBJ1-2 | - | TRBV29-1 | SAGQQGYT
TRBJ1-3 | TRBD1 | TRBV6-5 | ASSYSRGTAGNTIY
TRBJ2-7 | - | TRBV5-5 | ASSLGLVGEQY
TRBJ2-1 | TRBD1 | TRBV11-3 | ASRSWGTAYNEQF
TRBJ1-1 | TRBD1 | TRBV5-6 | ASSAPGTGREAF
TRBJ1-5 | TRBD1 | TRBV28 | ASSPGQGRSKPQH